These T cell receptor beta chains were read from a single sample in a study of blood T cell repertoires in COVID-19. Repertoires were generated with immunoSEQ multiplex PCR, while TCRdb's copy carries only in-frame clones and drops some. The sample contains around 190,000 clones, more than 70% of which appear only once. Sequenced material: PBMCs or T cells enriched from blood (not recorded which). The receptors were gathered from a man between 40 and 49 years old with acute COVID-19. CDR3s include the opening cysteine and the closing phenylalanine or tryptophan. Fields, in order: D gene, J gene, clone size, V gene, CDR3 protein, CDR3 DNA. A D gene is named only where the DNA matches it firmly. A clone size is listed for some rows: how often the clone was seen (once, few, many), or a class if it is expanded.

>TRBD1|TRBJ1-1|-|TRBV3-1/TRBV3-2
CASTGGVGDKAFF
TGTGCCAGTACAGGGGGCGTCGGGGATAAAGCTTTCTTT
>TRBD1|TRBJ1-2|-|TRBV28
CASSEDRVAYGYTF
TGTGCCAGCAGTGAGGACAGGGTGGCCTATGGCTACACCTTC
>-|TRBJ1-2|-|TRBV7-2
CASSSFQAEDGYTF
TGTGCCAGCAGCTCGTTTCAGGCGGAGGACGGCTACACCTTC
>-|TRBJ2-1|-|TRBV9
CASSPAASYNEQFF
TGTGCCAGCAGCCCCGCGGCTTCTTACAATGAGCAGTTCTTC
>-|TRBJ2-7|-|TRBV7-9
CASSFGQTEQYF
TGTGCCAGCAGCTTTGGACAGACCGAGCAGTACTTC
>-|TRBJ1-5|-|TRBV7-2
CASSLVGASNQPQHF
TGTGCCAGCAGCTTAGTTGGGGCTAGCAATCAGCCCCAGCATTTT
>TRBD2|TRBJ2-7|-|TRBV7-9
CASSHRTSGIEQYF
TGTGCCAGCAGTCACCGGACTAGCGGGATTGAGCAGTACTTC
>TRBD2|TRBJ2-1|-|TRBV7-3
CASSLNGAAGEGNEQFF
TGTGCCAGCAGCTTAAACGGGGCGGCGGGAGAGGGGAATGAGCAGTTCTTC
>-|TRBJ2-7|once|TRBV7-2
CASSPRDYEQYF
TGTGCCAGCAGCCCCCGGGACTACGAGCAGTACTTC
>-|TRBJ2-3|-|TRBV7-3
CASSFGTRGDTQYF
TGTGCCAGCAGCTTCGGAACTCGAGGAGATACGCAGTATTTT
>-|TRBJ1-5|-|TRBV6-2/TRBV6-3
CASSYIAGISQPQHF
TGTGCCAGCAGTTATATCGCAGGGATCAGTCAGCCCCAGCATTTT
>-|TRBJ2-2|-|TRBV6-5
CASIGAGELFF
TGTGCCAGCATAGGGGCCGGGGAGCTGTTTTTT
>-|TRBJ1-2|-|TRBV6-6
CASSFRDTSNYGYTF
TGTGCCAGCAGTTTCCGGGACACGAGTAACTATGGCTACACCTTC
>TRBD2|TRBJ2-3|-|TRBV3-1/TRBV3-2
CASSRQLAGDTDTQYF
TGTGCCAGCAGCCGACAACTAGCGGGAGACACAGATACGCAGTATTTT
>TRBD1|TRBJ2-7|-|TRBV28
CATTSGQTYEQYF
TGTGCCACCACCTCGGGACAGACCTACGAGCAGTACTTC
>TRBD2|TRBJ2-5|-|TRBV10-1
CASSESGGTETQYF
TGCGCCAGCAGTGAGTCCGGGGGGACGGAGACCCAGTACTTC
>TRBD1|TRBJ2-7|-|TRBV14
CASSQVTGGTYEQYF
TGTGCCAGCAGCCAAGTAACAGGGGGGACTTACGAGCAGTACTTC
>TRBD2|TRBJ2-6|-|TRBV4-1
CASSQDSGTRRQGTGANVLTF
TGCGCCAGCAGCCAAGATAGCGGGACTAGACGGCAGGGCACCGGGGCCAACGTCCTGACTTTC
>-|TRBJ2-5|-|TRBV24-1
CATLDSYEETQYF
TGTGCCACCCTTGACAGCTACGAAGAGACCCAGTACTTC
>-|TRBJ1-3|-|TRBV7-6
CASSLEPSSGNTIYF
TGTGCCAGCAGCCTGGAGCCGAGCTCTGGAAACACCATATATTTT
>TRBD2|TRBJ2-7|-|TRBV24-1
CATRGLTCRTPEREPAYEQYF
TGTGCCACCAGAGGTTTGACGTGTCGGACTCCCGAGCGGGAGCCAGCATACGAGCAGTACTTC
>-|TRBJ2-7|-|TRBV6-5
CASRRQQSLLYEQYF
TGTGCCAGCAGACGTCAACAATCCCTCCTCTACGAGCAGTACTTC
>TRBD1|TRBJ2-7|-|TRBV18
CASQGDRGSYEQYF
TGTGCCAGCCAGGGGGACAGGGGCTCCTACGAGCAGTACTTC
>-|TRBJ2-2|-|TRBV15
CATSRETAENTGELFF
TGTGCCACCAGCAGAGAGACTGCCGAAAACACCGGGGAGCTGTTTTTT
>-|TRBJ2-1|-|TRBV29-1
CSVAETRRDNEQFF
TGCAGCGTTGCAGAGACGCGGAGAGACAATGAGCAGTTCTTC
>-|TRBJ1-4|-|TRBV2
CASSDLQVWGKLFF
TGTGCCAGCAGTGATTTACAGGTTTGGGGAAAACTGTTTTTT
>TRBD2|TRBJ2-2|-|TRBV19
CASSPKTSPNTGELFF
TGTGCCAGTAGTCCAAAGACTAGCCCGAACACCGGGGAGCTGTTTTTT